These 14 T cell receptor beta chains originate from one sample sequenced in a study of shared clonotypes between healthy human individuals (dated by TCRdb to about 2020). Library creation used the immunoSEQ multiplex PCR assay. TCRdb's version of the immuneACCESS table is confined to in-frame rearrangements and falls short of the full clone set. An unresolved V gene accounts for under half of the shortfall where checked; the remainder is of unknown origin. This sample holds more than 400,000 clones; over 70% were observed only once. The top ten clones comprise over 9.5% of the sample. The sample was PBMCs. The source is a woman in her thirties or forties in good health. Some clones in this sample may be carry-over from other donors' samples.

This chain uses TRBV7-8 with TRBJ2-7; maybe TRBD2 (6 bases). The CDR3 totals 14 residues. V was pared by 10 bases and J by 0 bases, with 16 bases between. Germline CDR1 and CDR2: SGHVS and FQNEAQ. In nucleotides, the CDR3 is TGTGCCACAGCGACGGGAGCATCCTCCTACGAGCAGTACTTC. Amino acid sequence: CATATGASSYEQYF.

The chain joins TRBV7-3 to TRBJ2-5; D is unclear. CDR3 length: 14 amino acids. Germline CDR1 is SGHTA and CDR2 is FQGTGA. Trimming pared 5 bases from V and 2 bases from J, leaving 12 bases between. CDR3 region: CASSPLGYQETQYF. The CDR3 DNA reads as TGTGCCAGCAGCCCCTTAGGGTATCAAGAGACCCAGTACTTC.

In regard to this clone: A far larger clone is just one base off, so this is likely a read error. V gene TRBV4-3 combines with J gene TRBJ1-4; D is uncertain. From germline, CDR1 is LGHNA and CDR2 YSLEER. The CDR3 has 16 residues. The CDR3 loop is CASSSLVRATNGKLFF. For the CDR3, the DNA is TGCGCCAGCAGCTCACTGGTCCGGGCAACTAATGGAAAACTGTTTTTT.

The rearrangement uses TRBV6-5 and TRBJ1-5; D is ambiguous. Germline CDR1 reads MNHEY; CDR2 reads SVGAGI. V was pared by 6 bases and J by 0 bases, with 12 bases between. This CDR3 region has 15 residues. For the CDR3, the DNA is TGTGCCAGCAGGCCAAGCGGAAATAGCAATCAGCCCCAGCATTTT. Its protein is CASRPSGNSNQPQHF.

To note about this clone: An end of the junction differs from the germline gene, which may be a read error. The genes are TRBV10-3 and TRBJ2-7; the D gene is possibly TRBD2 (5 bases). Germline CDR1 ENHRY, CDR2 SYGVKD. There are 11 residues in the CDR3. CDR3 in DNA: TGTGCCAGCAGTTACCAGCGGATGCAGTACTTC. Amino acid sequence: CASSYQRMQYF.

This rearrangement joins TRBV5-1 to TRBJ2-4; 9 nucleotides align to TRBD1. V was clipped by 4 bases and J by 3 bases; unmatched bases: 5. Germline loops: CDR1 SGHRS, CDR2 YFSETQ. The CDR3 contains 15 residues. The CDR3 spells CASSPTGGIKNIQYF. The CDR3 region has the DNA TGCGCCAGCAGCCCAACAGGGGGCATCAAAAACATTCAGTACTTC.

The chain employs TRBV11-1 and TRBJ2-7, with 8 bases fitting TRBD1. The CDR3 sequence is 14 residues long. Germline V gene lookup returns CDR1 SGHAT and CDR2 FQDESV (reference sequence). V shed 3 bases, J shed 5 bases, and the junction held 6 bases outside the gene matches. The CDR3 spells CASSFRTGQDEQYF. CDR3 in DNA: TGTGCCAGCAGCTTTCGGACAGGGCAGGACGAGCAGTACTTC.

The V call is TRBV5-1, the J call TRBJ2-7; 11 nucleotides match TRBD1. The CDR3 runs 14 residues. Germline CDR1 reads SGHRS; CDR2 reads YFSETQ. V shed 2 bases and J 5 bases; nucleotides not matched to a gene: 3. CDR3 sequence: CASSFGQGANEQYF. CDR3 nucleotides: TGCGCCAGCAGCTTTGGACAGGGGGCCAACGAGCAGTACTTC. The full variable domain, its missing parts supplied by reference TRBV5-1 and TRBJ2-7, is KAGVTQTPRYLIKTRGQQVTLSCSPISGHRSVSWYQQTPGQGLQFLFEYFSETQRNKGNFPGRFSGRQFSNSRSEMNVSTLELGDSALYLCASSFGQGANEQYFGPGTRLTVT.

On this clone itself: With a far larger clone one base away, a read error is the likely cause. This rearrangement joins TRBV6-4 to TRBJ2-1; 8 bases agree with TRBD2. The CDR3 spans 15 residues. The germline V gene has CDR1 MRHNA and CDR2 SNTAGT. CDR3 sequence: CASSDSSGDYSEQFF. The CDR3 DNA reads TGTGCCAGCAGTGACTCTAGCGGGGACTACAGTGAGCAGTTCTTC.

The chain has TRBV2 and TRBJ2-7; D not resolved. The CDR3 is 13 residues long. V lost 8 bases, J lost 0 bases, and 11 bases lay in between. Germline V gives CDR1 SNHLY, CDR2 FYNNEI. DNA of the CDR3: TGTGCCAGCCAAGTCTTCCGCTCCTACGAGCAGTACTTC. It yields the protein CASQVFRSYEQYF.

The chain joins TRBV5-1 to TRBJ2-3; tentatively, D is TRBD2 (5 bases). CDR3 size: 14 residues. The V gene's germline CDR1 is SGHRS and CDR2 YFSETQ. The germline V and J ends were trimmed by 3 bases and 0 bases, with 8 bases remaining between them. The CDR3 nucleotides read TGCGCCAGCAGCTGGGGAGATAGCACAGATACGCAGTATTTT. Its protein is CASSWGDSTDTQYF.

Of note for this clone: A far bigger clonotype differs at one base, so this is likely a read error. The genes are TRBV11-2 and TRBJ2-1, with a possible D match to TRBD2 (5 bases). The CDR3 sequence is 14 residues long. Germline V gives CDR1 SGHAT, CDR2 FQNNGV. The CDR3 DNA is TGTGCCAGCAGGCTAGCTGGACGCTACGATGAGCAGTTCTTC. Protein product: CASRLAGRYDEQFF.

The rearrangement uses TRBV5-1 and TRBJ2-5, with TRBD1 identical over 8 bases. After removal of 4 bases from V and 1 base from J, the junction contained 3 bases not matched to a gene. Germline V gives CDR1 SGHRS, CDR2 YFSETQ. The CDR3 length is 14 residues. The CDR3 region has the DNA TGCGCCAGCAGCGGAGGGACAGGCCAAGAGACCCAGTACTTC. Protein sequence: CASSGGTGQETQYF.

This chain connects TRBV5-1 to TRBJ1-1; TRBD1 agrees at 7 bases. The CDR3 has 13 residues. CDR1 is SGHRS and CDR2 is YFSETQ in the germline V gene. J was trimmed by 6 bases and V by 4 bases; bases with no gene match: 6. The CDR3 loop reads CASSKQGKAEAFF. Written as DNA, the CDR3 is TGCGCCAGCAGCAAACAGGGGAAGGCTGAAGCTTTCTTT.